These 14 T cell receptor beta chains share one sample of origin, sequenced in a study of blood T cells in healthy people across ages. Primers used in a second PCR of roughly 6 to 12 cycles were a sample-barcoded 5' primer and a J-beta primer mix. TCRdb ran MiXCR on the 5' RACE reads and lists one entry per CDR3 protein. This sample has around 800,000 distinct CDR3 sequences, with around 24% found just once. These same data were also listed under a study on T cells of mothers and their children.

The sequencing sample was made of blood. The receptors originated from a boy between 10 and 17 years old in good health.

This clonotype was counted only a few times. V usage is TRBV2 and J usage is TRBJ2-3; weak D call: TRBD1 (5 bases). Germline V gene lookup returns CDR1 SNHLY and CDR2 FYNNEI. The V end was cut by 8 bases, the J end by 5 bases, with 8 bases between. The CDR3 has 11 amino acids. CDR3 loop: CASGQQDTQYF. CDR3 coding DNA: TGTGCCAGCGGACAACAAGATACGCAGTATTTT. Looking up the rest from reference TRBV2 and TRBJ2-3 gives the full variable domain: EPEVTQTPSHQVTQMGQEVILRCVPISNHLYFYWYRQILGQKVEFLVSFYNNEISEKSEIFDDQFSVERPDGSNFTLKIRSTKLEDSAMYFCASGQQDTQYFGPGTRLTVL.

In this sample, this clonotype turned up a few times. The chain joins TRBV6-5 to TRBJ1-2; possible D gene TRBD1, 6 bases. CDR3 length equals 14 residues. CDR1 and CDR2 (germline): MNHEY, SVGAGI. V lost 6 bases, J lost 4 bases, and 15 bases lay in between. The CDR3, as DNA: TGTGCCAGCAGGTATAGGGGGTACCTCTATGGCTACACCTTC. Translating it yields CASRYRGYLYGYTF.

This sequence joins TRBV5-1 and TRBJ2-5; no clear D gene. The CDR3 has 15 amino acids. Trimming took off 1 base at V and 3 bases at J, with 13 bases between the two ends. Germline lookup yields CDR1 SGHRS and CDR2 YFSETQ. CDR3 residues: CASSLLVRQEETQYF. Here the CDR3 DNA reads TGCGCCAGCAGCTTGCTAGTACGGCAAGAAGAGACCCAGTACTTC.

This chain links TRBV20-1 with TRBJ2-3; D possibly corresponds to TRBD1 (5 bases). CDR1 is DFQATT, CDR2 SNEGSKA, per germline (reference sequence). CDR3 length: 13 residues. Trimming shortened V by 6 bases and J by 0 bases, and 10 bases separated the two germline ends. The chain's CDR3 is CSAKRQSTDTQYF. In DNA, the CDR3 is TGCAGTGCAAAGCGACAGAGCACAGATACGCAGTATTTT.

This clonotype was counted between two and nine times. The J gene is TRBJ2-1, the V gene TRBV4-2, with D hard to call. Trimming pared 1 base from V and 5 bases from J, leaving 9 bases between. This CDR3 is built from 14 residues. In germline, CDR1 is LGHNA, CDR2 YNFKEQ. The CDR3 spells CASSQGLSNNEQFF. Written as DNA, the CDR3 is TGTGCCAGCAGCCAAGGACTTTCTAACAATGAGCAGTTCTTC.

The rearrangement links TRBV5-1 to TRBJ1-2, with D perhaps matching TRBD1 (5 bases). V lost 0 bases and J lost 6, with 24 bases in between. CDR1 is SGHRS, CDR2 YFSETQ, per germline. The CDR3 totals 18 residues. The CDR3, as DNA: TGCGCCAGCAGCTTGGCCGGGCAGAGACAGTCAAAAGAAAATGGCTACACCTTC. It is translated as CASSLAGQRQSKENGYTF.

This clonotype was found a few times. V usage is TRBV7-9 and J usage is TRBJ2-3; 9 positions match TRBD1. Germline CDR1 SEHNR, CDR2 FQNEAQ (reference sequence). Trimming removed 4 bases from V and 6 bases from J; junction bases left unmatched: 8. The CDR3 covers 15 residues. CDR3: CASSSPGQGDDTQYF. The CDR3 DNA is TGTGCCAGCAGCTCACCGGGACAGGGTGACGATACGCAGTATTTT.

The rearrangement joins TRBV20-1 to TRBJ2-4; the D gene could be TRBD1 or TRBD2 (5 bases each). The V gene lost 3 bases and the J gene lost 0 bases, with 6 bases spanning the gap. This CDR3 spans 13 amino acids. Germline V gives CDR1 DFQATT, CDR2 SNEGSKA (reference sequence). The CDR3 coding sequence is TGCAGTGCTAGGGGGGAAGCCAAAAACATTCAGTACTTC. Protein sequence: CSARGEAKNIQYF.

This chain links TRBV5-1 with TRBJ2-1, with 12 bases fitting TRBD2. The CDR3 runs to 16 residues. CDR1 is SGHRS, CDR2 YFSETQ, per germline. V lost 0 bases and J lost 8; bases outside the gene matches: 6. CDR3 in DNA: TGCGCCAGCAGCTTGGCCGCGACTAGCGGGGGTGATGAGCAGTTCTTC. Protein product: CASSLAATSGGDEQFF.

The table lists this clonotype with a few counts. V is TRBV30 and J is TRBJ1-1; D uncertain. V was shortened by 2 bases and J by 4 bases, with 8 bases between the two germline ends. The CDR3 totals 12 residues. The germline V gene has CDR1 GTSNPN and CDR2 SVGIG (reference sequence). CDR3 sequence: CAWSTGSTEAFF. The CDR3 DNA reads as TGTGCCTGGAGTACCGGTAGCACTGAAGCTTTCTTT.

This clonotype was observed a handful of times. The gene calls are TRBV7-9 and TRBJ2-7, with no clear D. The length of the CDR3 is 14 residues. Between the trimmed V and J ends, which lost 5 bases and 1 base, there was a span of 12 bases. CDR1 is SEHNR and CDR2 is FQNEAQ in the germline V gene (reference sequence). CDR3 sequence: CASSPSPISYEQYF. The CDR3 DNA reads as TGTGCCAGCAGCCCGAGTCCGATTTCCTACGAGCAGTACTTC.

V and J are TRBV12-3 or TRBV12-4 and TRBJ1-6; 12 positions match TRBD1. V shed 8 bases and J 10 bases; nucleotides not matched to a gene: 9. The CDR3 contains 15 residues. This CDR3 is CASGLGTGGYSPLHF. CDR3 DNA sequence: TGTGCCAGCGGCCTTGGGACAGGGGGCTACTCACCCCTCCACTTT.

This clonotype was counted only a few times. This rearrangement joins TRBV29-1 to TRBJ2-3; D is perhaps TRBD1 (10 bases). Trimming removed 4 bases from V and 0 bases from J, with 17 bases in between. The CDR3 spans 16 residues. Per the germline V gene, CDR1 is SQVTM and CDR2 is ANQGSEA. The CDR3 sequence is CSVGGGDRGSTDTQYF. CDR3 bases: TGCAGCGTTGGCGGGGGGGACAGGGGAAGCACAGATACGCAGTATTTT.

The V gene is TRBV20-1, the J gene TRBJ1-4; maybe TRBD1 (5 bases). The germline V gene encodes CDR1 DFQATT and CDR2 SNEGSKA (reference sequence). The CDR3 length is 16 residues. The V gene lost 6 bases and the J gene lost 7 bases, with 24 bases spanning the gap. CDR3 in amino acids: CSAVGPAREGGEKLFF. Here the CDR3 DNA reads TGCAGTGCAGTCGGGCCCGCCAGGGAAGGCGGTGAAAAACTGTTTTTT.